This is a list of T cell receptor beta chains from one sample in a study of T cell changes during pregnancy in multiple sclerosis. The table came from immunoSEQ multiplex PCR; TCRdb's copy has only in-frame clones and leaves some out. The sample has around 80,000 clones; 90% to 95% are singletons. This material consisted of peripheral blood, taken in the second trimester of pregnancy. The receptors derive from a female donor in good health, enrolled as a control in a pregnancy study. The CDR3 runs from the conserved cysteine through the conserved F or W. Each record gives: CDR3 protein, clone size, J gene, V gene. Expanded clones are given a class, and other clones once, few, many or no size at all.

CDR3: CASLSSGSADTQYF; size: .; J: TRBJ2-3; V: TRBV5-6
CDR3: CASSTIYYNEQFF; size: once; J: TRBJ2-1; V: TRBV28
CDR3: CASSAENYGYTF; size: .; J: TRBJ1-2; V: TRBV2
CDR3: CASSLVGDRASTGELFF; size: .; J: TRBJ2-2; V: TRBV7-9
CDR3: CASSPHWRNEKLFF; size: .; J: TRBJ1-4; V: TRBV18
CDR3: CAISDAKSMGLNTQYF; size: .; J: TRBJ2-3; V: TRBV10-3
CDR3: CASSGLRDREREQYF; size: .; J: TRBJ2-7; V: TRBV25-1
CDR3: CASSQGTAGFLAYGYTF; size: .; J: TRBJ1-2; V: TRBV4-1
CDR3: CASSATGGTLYGYTF; size: .; J: TRBJ1-2; V: TRBV6-5
CDR3: CSAADRVGNQPQHF; size: .; J: TRBJ1-5; V: TRBV29-1
CDR3: CASSLRGFSYNEQFF; size: .; J: TRBJ2-1; V: TRBV6-1
CDR3: CASSPHRTDSIGSNTEAFF; size: once; J: TRBJ1-1; V: TRBV4-1
CDR3: CASSDVVLGDIQYF; size: .; J: TRBJ2-4; V: TRBV6-1
CDR3: CASSPRTSGRGGYEQYF; size: .; J: TRBJ2-7; V: TRBV7-2
CDR3: CASSGGLAGSKNIQYF; size: once; J: TRBJ2-4; V: TRBV2
CDR3: CASSLDRSREKLFF; size: .; J: TRBJ1-4; V: TRBV11-3
CDR3: CASSFGGGPYEQYF; size: .; J: TRBJ2-7; V: TRBV5-1
CDR3: CASNFPSGEGDSNYGYTF; size: .; J: TRBJ1-2; V: TRBV19
CDR3: CASSFADPRVMNTEAFF; size: .; J: TRBJ1-1; V: TRBV28
CDR3: CASSFDRGLRGYTF; size: .; J: TRBJ1-2; V: TRBV7-2
CDR3: CASSLALINYGYTF; size: once; J: TRBJ1-2; V: TRBV11-2
CDR3: CASSIGGGNEQFF; size: .; J: TRBJ2-1; V: TRBV19
CDR3: CASSQEVLAGRSYEQYF; size: .; J: TRBJ2-7; V: TRBV4-2
CDR3: CSVLDRGVADTQYF; size: .; J: TRBJ2-3; V: TRBV29-1
CDR3: CASSFPNNEQFF; size: once; J: TRBJ2-1; V: TRBV5-4
CDR3: CASSEPLTDTQYF; size: .; J: TRBJ2-3; V: TRBV2
CDR3: CATSRDFGGETQYF; size: .; J: TRBJ2-5; V: TRBV15
CDR3: CASSSWGQGNYGYTF; size: .; J: TRBJ1-2; V: TRBV14
CDR3: CASSQEARGETQYF; size: .; J: TRBJ2-5; V: TRBV4-1
CDR3: CASSSPRGRGYEQYF; size: .; J: TRBJ2-7; V: TRBV7-2
CDR3: CASRTGESPLHF; size: .; J: TRBJ1-6; V: TRBV10-2
CDR3: CASSLYPGSYNEQFF; size: .; J: TRBJ2-1; V: TRBV27
CDR3: CASSQGLTYEQYF; size: .; J: TRBJ2-7; V: TRBV2
CDR3: CASSQDGAGEGETQYF; size: .; J: TRBJ2-5; V: TRBV4-2
CDR3: CASSYDRVGGYTF; size: .; J: TRBJ1-2; V: TRBV6-5
CDR3: CASSPTPENTEAFF; size: .; J: TRBJ1-1; V: TRBV18
CDR3: CASSLALGEGTKNIQYF; size: .; J: TRBJ2-4; V: TRBV5-6
CDR3: CASRLEGLETQYF; size: .; J: TRBJ2-5; V: TRBV28
CDR3: CASSLWTAGESEAFF; size: .; J: TRBJ1-1; V: TRBV5-1
CDR3: CATKRQGGGRGTEAFF; size: .; J: TRBJ1-1; V: TRBV28
CDR3: CASSIGPGQGRNEQFF; size: .; J: TRBJ2-1; V: TRBV5-1
CDR3: CASSEVRTGRGPQHF; size: .; J: TRBJ1-5; V: TRBV2
CDR3: CASSLWGRGQETQYF; size: .; J: TRBJ2-5; V: TRBV28
CDR3: CASSLDGGRQPQHF; size: .; J: TRBJ1-5; V: TRBV5-1
CDR3: CASSLIGSETGELFF; size: .; J: TRBJ2-2; V: TRBV5-1
CDR3: CATLLGTANTEAFF; size: .; J: TRBJ1-1; V: TRBV10-3
CDR3: CASSPGDFQETQYF; size: .; J: TRBJ2-5; V: TRBV4-1
CDR3: CASSPLGGGARETQYF; size: .; J: TRBJ2-5; V: TRBV27
CDR3: CASSPPQGLAGGAEQYF; size: .; J: TRBJ2-7; V: TRBV28
CDR3: CASSPTGTYTDTQYF; size: once; J: TRBJ2-3; V: TRBV18
CDR3: CASSLGTSGTYEQYF; size: .; J: TRBJ2-7; V: TRBV5-5
CDR3: CASSQRIATQETQYF; size: .; J: TRBJ2-5; V: TRBV4-1